This T cell receptor beta chain was recovered during a study of blood T cell repertoires in COVID-19. Study as a whole: The United States, Italy and Spain provided the acute and convalescent COVID-19 samples. PBMCs, B-cell-depleted T cells, or T cells were the source of the cDNA or gDNA that made up the material.

The CDR3 runs 16 residues. V shed 3 bases, J shed 4 bases, and the junction held 2 bases outside the gene matches. CDR1 and CDR2 from the germline V gene are SGHTA and FQGNSA. Authors' methods: The authors estimated nucleated cell counts from reference gene primer amplification. The protocol was immunoSEQ multiplex PCR, while the TCRdb copy is restricted to in-frame clones and leaves out a portion. V and J calls and clone size come straight from that table; D and trimming were deduced from the DNA. The sample holds tens of thousands of clones; 89% are singletons and the top ten take less than 2%. The sample comprised peripheral blood. This TCR was sampled from a man aged 55 to 69 with acute or convalescent COVID-19. The V gene is TRBV7-2, the J gene TRBJ2-3, with TRBD2 matching over 15 bases. The CDR3 nucleotides are TGTGCCAGCAGCTTCGGACTAGCGGGGGGGTCAGATACGCAGTATTTT. Translating gives CASSFGLAGGSDTQYF.